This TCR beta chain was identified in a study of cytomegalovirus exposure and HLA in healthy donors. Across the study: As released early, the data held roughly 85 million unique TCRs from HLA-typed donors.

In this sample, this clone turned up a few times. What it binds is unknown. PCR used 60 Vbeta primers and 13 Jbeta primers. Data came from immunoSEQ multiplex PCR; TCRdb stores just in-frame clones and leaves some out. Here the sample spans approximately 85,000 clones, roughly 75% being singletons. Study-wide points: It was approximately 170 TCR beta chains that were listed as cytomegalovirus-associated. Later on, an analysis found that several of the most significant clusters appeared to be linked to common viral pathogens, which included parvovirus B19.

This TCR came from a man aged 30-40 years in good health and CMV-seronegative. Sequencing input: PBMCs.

This CDR3 is CASSETVMAFF. CDR3 nucleotide sequence: TGTGCCAGCAGTGAGACTGTAATGGCTTTCTTT. The rearrangement joins TRBV2 to TRBJ1-1; no firm D call. The CDR3 loop spans 11 amino acids. CDR1 SNHLY and CDR2 FYNNEI come from the germline V gene. Trimming removed 3 bases at V and 11 bases at J, with 10 bases between. Filled out from reference TRBV2 and TRBJ1-1, the complete variable domain reads EPEVTQTPSHQVTQMGQEVILRCVPISNHLYFYWYRQILGQKVEFLVSFYNNEISEKSEIFDDQFSVERPDGSNFTLKIRSTKLEDSAMYFCASSETVMAFFGQGTRLTVV.